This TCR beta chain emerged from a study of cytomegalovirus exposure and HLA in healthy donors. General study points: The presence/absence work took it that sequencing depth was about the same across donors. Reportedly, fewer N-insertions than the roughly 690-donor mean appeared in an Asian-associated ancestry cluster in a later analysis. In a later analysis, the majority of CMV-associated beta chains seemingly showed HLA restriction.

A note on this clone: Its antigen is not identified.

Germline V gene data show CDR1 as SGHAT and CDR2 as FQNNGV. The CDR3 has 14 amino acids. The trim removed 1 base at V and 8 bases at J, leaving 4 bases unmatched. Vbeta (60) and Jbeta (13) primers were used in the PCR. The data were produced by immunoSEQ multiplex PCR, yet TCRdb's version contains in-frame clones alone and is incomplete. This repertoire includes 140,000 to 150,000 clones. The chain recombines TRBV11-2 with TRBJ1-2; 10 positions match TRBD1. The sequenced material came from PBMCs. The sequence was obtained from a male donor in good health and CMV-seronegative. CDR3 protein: CASSLGTGGGGYTF. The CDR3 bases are TGTGCCAGCAGCTTAGGGACAGGGGGTGGAGGCTACACCTTC.